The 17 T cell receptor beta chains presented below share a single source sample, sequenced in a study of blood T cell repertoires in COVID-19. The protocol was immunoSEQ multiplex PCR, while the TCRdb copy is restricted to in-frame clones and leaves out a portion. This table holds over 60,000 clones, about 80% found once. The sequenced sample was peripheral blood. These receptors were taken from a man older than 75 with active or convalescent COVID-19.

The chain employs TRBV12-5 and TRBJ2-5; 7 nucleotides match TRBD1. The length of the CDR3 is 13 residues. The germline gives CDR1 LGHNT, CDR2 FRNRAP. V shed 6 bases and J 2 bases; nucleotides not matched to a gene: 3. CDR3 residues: CASGQGEQETQYF. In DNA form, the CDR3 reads TGTGCTAGTGGCCAGGGGGAACAAGAGACCCAGTACTTC.

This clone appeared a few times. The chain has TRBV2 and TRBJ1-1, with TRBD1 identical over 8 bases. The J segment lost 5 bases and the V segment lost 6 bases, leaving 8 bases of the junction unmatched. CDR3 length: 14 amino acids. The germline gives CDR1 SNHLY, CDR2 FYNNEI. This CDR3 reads CASRQGGWGTEAFF. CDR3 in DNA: TGTGCCAGCAGACAGGGGGGATGGGGAACTGAAGCTTTCTTT.

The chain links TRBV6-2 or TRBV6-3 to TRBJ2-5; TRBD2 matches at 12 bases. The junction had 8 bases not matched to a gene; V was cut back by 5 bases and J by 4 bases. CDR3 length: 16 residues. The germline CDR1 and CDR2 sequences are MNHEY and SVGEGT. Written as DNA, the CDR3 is TGTGCCAGCAGTCCGACTAGCGGGAGTATAGGAGAGACCCAGTACTTC. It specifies CASSPTSGSIGETQYF.

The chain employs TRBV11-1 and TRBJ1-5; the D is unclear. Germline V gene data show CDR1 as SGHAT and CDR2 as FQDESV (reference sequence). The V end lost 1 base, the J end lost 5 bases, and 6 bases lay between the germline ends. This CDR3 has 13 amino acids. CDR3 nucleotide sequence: TGTGCCAGCAGCTTAGAGAGAGATCAGCCCCAGCATTTT. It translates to CASSLERDQPQHF. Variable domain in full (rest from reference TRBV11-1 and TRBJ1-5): EAEVAQSPRYKITEKSQAVAFWCDPISGHATLYWYRQILGQGPELLVQFQDESVVDDSQLPKDRFSAERLKGVDSTLKIQPAELGDSAMYLCASSLERDQPQHFGDGTRLSIL.

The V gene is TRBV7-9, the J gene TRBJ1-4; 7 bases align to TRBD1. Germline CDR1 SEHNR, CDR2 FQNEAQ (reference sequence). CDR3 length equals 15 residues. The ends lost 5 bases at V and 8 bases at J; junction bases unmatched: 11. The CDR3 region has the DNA TGTGCCAGCAGCGACAACAGGGGCGGAGTGGAAAAACTGTTTTTT. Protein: CASSDNRGGVEKLFF.

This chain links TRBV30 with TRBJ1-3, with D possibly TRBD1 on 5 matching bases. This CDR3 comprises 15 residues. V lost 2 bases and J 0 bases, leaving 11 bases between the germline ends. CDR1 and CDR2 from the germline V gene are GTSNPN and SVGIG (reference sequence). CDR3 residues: CAWSTGYVSGNTIYF. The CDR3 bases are TGTGCCTGGAGTACAGGATACGTCTCTGGAAACACCATATATTTT.

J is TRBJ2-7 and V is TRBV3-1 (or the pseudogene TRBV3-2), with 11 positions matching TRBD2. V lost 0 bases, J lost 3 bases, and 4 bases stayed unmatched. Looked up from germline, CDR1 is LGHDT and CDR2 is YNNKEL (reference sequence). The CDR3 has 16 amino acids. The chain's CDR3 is CASSQDLTSGSYEQYF. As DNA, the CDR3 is TGTGCCAGCAGCCAAGATCTTACTAGCGGGAGCTACGAGCAGTACTTC.

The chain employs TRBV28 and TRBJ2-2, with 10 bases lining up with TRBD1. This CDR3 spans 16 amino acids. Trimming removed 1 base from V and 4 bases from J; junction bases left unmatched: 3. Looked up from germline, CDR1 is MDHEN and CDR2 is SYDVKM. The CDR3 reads CASSLSRTGGTGELFF. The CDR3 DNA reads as TGTGCCAGCAGTTTATCGAGGACAGGGGGCACCGGGGAGCTGTTTTTT.

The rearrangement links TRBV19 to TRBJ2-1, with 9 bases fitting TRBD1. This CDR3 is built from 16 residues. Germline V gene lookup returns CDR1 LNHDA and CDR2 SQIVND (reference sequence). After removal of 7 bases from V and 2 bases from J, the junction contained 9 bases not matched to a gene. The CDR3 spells CASTKKQGAPYNEQFF. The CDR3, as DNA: TGTGCCAGTACGAAGAAACAGGGGGCCCCCTACAATGAGCAGTTCTTC.

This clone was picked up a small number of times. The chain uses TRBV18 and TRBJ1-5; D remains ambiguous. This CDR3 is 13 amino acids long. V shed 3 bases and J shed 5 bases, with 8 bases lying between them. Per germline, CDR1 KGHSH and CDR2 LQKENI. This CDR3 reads CASSPPGYQPQHF. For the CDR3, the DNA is TGTGCCAGCTCACCCCCAGGTTATCAGCCCCAGCATTTT.

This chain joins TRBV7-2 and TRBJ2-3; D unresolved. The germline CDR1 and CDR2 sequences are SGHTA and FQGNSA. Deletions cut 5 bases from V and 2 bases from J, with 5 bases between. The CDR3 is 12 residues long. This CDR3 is CASSPVTDTQYF. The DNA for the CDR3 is TGTGCCAGCAGCCCCGTCACAGATACGCAGTATTTT.

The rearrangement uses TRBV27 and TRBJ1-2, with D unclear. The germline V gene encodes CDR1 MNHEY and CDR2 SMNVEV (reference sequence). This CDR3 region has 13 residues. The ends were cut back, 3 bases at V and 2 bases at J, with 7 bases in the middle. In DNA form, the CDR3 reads TGTGCCAGCAGTTTTAACAAGAACTATGGCTACACCTTC. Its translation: CASSFNKNYGYTF.

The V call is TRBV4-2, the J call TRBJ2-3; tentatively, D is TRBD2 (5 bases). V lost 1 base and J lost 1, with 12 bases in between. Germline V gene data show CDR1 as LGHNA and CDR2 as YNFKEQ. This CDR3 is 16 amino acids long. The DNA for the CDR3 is TGTGCCAGCAGCCAAGGGGTGGGAGTGGGCACAGATACGCAGTATTTT. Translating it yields CASSQGVGVGTDTQYF.

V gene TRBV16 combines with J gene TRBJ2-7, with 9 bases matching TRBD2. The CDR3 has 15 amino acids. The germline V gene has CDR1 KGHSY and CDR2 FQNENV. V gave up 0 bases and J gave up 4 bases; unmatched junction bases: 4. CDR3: CASSQSASGEYEQYF. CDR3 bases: TGTGCCAGCAGCCAATCTGCTAGCGGGGAGTACGAGCAGTACTTC.

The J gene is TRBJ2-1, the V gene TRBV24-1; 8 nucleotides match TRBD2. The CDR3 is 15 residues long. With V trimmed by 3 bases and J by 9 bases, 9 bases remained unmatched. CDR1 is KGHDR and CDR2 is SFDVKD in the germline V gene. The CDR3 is CATSDSGGFLGEQFF. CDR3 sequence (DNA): TGTGCCACCAGTGATAGCGGGGGTTTTCTTGGTGAGCAGTTCTTC.

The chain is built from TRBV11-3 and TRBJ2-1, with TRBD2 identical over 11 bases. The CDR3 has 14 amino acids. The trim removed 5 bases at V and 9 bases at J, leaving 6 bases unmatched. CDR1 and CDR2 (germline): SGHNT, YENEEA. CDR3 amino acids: CASSRSGGAIEQFF. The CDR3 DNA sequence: TGTGCCAGCAGCCGTAGCGGGGGGGCCATTGAGCAGTTCTTC.

The CDR3 DNA sequence: TGTGCCAGCAACCAGGGGGCAGGGAAGAGGACTGAAGCTTTCTTT. It codes for CASNQGAGKRTEAFF. The chain joins TRBV6-5 to TRBJ1-1; 8 bases match TRBD1. Germline V gene lookup returns CDR1 MNHEY and CDR2 SVGAGI. CDR3 length: 15 amino acids. V was clipped by 7 bases and J by 5 bases; unmatched bases: 12.